Given below is one T cell receptor beta chain in context. Its antigen target is currently unknown. No base qualities exist here, and no much larger clone lies one base off it. The entry originates in a study of Ad26.COV2.S vaccination and SARS-CoV-2 variants listed by TCRdb under 2021. Notes on the research overall: Vaccine-arm donors came from COV1001, a multicentre, randomized, double-blind, placebo-controlled phase I-IIa trial of Ad26.COV2.S in healthy adults. Ad26.COV2.S was administered intramuscularly at a dose of 5x10^10 or 1x10^11 viral particles, either as one shot or as two shots given 56 days apart. Throughout the experiments and outcome assessment, investigators stayed blinded to trial group allocation. Sequencing of the TCRbeta repertoire served to evaluate the specificity and breadth of SARS-CoV-2-reactive T cell receptors following Ad26.COV2.S vaccination. The TCR-sequenced set comprised approximately 32 samples: around 20 Ad26.COV2.S vaccine recipients, 5 placebo recipients and 8 SARS-CoV-2 convalescent individuals. Trial participants were randomized into five groups of five: low-dose or high-dose Ad26.COV2.S given once or twice, or placebo on both occasions. Broader findings and caveats from the paper: Comparable non-spike TCR breadth was observed between vaccine and placebo recipients, consistent with only spike being contained in the vaccine. After vaccination, spike-specific CD8+ and CD4+ T cell responses were reported to show substantial breadth. Higher spike-specific TCR breadth was observed in Ad26.COV2.S recipients than in placebo recipients (P = 0.0014). The study lacked the statistical power to compare responses across vaccine doses or regimens. It was noted by the authors that total T cell responses may have been underestimated by the TCR breadth and depth analyses.

V has 0 bases trimmed and J has 5 bases trimmed; junction bases matching no gene number 10. CDR1 and CDR2 are read off the germline V gene (reference sequence) as PRHDT and FYEKMQ. From cysteine to phenylalanine, the CDR3 is 16 amino acids long. Just the 48-base CDR3 DNA is kept, in frame starting at base 1. The immunoSEQ Assay was the method used to sequence TCRbeta CDR3 regions. After extraction, genomic DNA underwent amplification by bias-controlled multiplex PCR, followed by high-throughput sequencing. Regarding the original processing steps: Collapsing and filtering of sequences were performed to quantify the absolute abundance of each unique TCRbeta CDR3 region. T cell fraction was estimated by normalization of TCRbeta template counts to usable DNA, with usable DNA being measured through amplification of reference genes present in all nucleated cells. Repertoire TCRs were annotated as SARS-CoV-2-specific by exact matching of V gene, CDR3 amino acid sequence and J gene to a known reactive TCR set. MIRA supplied the reference SARS-CoV-2 TCR set, which was filtered for enrichment in COVID-19-positive ImmuneCODE repertoires so that public or cross-reactive TCRs were removed. Based on the MIRA antigens, annotated TCRs were further analysed at the level of specific ORF or position within ORF. Breadth was defined as the number of annotated unique rearrangements divided by the total number of unique productive rearrangements, and depth was defined as the summed frequency of the annotated unique rearrangements. Group comparisons of TCR breadth used two-sided Wilcoxon rank-sum tests. TCRdb provides this immuneACCESS table in a form limited to in-frame rearrangements. Some clones are lacking; in checked studies, under half of them reflect an unresolved V gene, and why the rest are absent is not known. That table is the source of V, J and clone size, and D and trimming were worked out from the DNA. For this sample the table gives about 350,000 clones, of which 70% to 90% were detected only once. Clones ranked in the top ten supply over 8.5% of the sample.

According to the study, the label for this sample's treatment or condition signals: some 20 received Ad26.COV2.S at low or high dose, single or two shots; about 5 received placebo; per-sample allocation not given. Repertoires of vaccine and placebo recipients were sequenced from samples collected on day 63 after the first injection. Cohort 1b enrolled 20 to 30 adults aged 18-55 years at a single site in Boston, USA, between 29 July and 7 August 2020. Ad26.COV2.S was a replication-incompetent adenovirus type 26 vector expressing a prefusion-stabilized SARS-CoV-2 spike protein from the original Wuhan strain.

The sequencing used peripheral blood, collected in a trial of Ad26.COV2.S vaccine versus placebo. This clonotype was sampled from a person aged 18-65 years who received the Ad26.COV2.S COVID-19 vaccine or a placebo. This sequence uses TRBV13 and TRBJ2-7, with 7 central nucleotides matching TRBD2. The DNA sequence follows: TGTGCCAGCAGCTTAGGCCTGGCAGGTGGGGGGGACGAGCAGTACTTC. It specifies CASSLGLAGGGDEQYF.